Sequencing of this T cell receptor beta chain was carried out in a study of cytomegalovirus exposure and HLA in healthy donors. Findings and caveats of the study: In a later analysis, specific HLA alleles were associated with 15,000 to 20,000 TCR beta sequences at a 0.05 false discovery rate. Cytomegalovirus status was reportedly diagnosed by the classifier with high specificity and sensitivity.

Note on this clone: Its target is not known.

The PCR made use of 60 Vbeta and 13 Jbeta primers. Profiled with immunoSEQ multiplex PCR; TCRdb holds only in-frame clones, not every one. The sample has 150,000 to 200,000 clones, about 70% seen once; the top ten hold 1.5% to 2%. The sequencing input was PBMCs. The clonotype was recovered from a woman aged 25 to 39 in good health and CMV-seronegative.

The CDR3: CASSLSRLAGATDTQYF. Here the CDR3 DNA reads TGTGCCAGCAGTTTATCCCGACTAGCGGGGGCCACAGATACGCAGTATTTT. The V gene is TRBV27, the J gene TRBJ2-3, with 12 bases lining up with TRBD2. From germline, CDR1 is MNHEY and CDR2 SMNVEV (reference sequence). V shed 0 bases, J shed 2 bases, and the junction held 3 bases outside the gene matches. CDR3 length equals 17 residues.